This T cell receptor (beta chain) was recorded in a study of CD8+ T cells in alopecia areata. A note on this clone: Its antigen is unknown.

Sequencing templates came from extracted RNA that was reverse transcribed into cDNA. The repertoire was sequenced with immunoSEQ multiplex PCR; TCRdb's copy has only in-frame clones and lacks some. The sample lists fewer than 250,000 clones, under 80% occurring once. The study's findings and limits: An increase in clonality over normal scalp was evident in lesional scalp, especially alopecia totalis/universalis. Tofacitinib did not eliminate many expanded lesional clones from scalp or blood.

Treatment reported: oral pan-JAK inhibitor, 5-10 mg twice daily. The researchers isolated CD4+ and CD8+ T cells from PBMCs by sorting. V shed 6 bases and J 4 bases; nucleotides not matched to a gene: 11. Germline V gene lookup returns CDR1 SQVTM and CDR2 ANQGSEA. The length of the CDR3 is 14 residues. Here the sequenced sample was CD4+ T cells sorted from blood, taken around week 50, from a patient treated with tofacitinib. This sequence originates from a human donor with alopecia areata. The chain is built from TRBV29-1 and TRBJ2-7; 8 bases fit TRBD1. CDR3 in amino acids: CSVARTGRWYEQYF. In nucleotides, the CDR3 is TGCAGCGTCGCAAGGACAGGGCGATGGTACGAGCAGTACTTC.